Following are 5 T cell receptor beta chains from one sample sequenced in a study of T cells in Graves' hyperthyroidism and ophthalmopathy. It was RNA transcripts that yielded the amplified TCR beta CDR3 regions. A set of HTBI primers served as the primers for a first-round RT-PCR of the TCR CDR3. TCRdb re-called the multiplex PCR reads through MiXCR, storing one row per CDR3 protein. The sample includes around 380,000 distinct CDR3 sequences, approximately 13% seen only once; the top ten take around 21%. The sample was blood. These receptors came from a man aged 25 to 40 with Graves' hyperthyroidism that later progressed to Graves' ophthalmopathy.

This clonotype appeared many times. The V gene is TRBV7-3, the J gene TRBJ2-2, with D hard to call. CDR1 and CDR2 from the germline V gene are SGHTA and FQGTGA. Trimming took 4 bases from V and 6 from J, leaving 6 bases between them. The CDR3 runs 12 residues. This CDR3 is CASSYIAGELFF. CDR3 DNA sequence: TGTGCCAGCAGCTACATCGCCGGGGAGCTGTTTTTT. The variable domain in full, completed from reference TRBV7-3 and TRBJ2-2, reads GAGVSQTPSNKVTEKGKYVELRCDPISGHTALYWYRQSLGQGPEFLIYFQGTGAADDSGLPNDRFFAVRPEGSVSTLKIQRTERGDSAVYLCASSYIAGELFFGEGSRLTVL.

The gene calls are TRBV24-1 and TRBJ2-2, with D possibly TRBD2 on 5 matching bases. The CDR3 is 13 amino acids. Trimming removed 9 bases from V and 3 bases from J, with 10 bases in between. Looked up from germline, CDR1 is KGHDR and CDR2 is SFDVKD. The CDR3: CATARADTGELFF. CDR3 bases: TGTGCCACCGCGAGGGCCGACACCGGGGAGCTGTTTTTT.

V and J are TRBV5-1 and TRBJ2-7; D unclear. CDR1 SGHRS and CDR2 YFSETQ come from the germline V gene. The germline V and J ends were trimmed by 4 bases and 3 bases, with 14 bases remaining between them. The CDR3 consists of 14 residues. CDR3 sequence reads: CASSLPRPFYEQYF. CDR3 bases: TGCGCCAGCAGCCTCCCGAGACCCTTCTACGAGCAGTACTTC.

This clonotype was seen more than once but under ten times. A clone one base away is much larger, so this may be a read error. The chain couples TRBV6-9 to TRBJ1-5; possibly TRBD1 for D (6 bases). This CDR3 has 17 residues. CDR1 and CDR2 (germline): MNHGY, SVAAGI. V was clipped by 8 bases and J by 6 bases, with 26 bases between them. CDR3 sequence: CASVGGSGGARSQPQHF. In DNA form, the CDR3 reads TGTGCCAGCGTGGGGGGGTCCGGGGGGGCGCGCAGTCAGCCCCAGCATTTT.

A note on this clonotype: It is likely a read error, because the conserved phenylalanine at the end of the CDR3 is missing. V gene TRBV7-9 combines with J gene TRBJ2-7, with 12 nucleotides matching TRBD1. With V trimmed by 7 bases and J by 0 bases, 13 bases remained unmatched. The CDR3 sequence is 18 residues long. CDR1 and CDR2 (germline): SEHNR, FQNEAQ (reference sequence). The CDR3 sequence: CASTGRGQGAASSYEQYL. Here the CDR3 DNA reads TGTGCCAGCACCGGCCGGGGACAGGGGGCGGCGAGCTCCTACGAGCAGTACTTA.